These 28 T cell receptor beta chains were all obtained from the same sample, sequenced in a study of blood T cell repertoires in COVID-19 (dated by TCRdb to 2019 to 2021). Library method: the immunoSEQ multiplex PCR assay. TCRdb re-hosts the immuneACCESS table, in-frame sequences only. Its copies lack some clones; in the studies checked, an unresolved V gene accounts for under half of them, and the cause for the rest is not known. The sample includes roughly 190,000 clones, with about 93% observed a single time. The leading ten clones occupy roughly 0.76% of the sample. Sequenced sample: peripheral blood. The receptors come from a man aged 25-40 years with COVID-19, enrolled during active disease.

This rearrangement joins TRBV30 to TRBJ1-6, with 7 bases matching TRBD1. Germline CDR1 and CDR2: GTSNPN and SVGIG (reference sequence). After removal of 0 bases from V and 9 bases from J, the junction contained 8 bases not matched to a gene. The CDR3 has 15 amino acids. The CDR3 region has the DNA TGTGCCTGGAGTGTACTTCCCAGGGGGAGTTCACCCCTCCACTTT. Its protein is CAWSVLPRGSSPLHF.

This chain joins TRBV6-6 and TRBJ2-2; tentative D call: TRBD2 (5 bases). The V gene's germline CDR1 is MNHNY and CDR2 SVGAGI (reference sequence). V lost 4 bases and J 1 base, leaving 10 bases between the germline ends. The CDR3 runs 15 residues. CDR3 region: CASSFPGMNTGELFF. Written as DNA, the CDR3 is TGTGCCAGCAGTTTTCCGGGGATGAACACCGGGGAGCTGTTTTTT.

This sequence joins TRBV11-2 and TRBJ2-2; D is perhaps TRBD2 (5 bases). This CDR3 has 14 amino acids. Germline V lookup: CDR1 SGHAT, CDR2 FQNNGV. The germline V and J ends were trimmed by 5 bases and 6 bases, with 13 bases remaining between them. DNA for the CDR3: TGTGCCAGCAGCCCAAATACCGGGGCCGGGGAGCTGTTTTTT. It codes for CASSPNTGAGELFF.

CDR3 nucleotides: TGTGCCAGCAGCCAAGGGTTAGCGGGGGCTTTCTCTGGGGCCAACGTCCTGACTTTC. It translates to CASSQGLAGAFSGANVLTF. The chain recombines TRBV3-1 (or the pseudogene TRBV3-2) with TRBJ2-6, with 9 bases matching TRBD2. The CDR3 covers 19 residues. In germline, CDR1 is LGHDT, CDR2 YNNKEL (reference sequence). The ends lost 1 base at V and 0 bases at J; junction bases unmatched: 7.

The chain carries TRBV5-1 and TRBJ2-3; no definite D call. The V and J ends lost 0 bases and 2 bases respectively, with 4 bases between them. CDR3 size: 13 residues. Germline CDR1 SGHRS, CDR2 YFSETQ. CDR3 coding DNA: TGCGCCAGCAGCTTGGTCTCCACAGATACGCAGTATTTT. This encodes CASSLVSTDTQYF.

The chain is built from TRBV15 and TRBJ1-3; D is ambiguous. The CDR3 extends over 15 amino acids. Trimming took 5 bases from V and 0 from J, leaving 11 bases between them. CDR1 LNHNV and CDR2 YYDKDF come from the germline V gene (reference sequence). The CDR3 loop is CATSPRRSSGNTIYF. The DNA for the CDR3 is TGTGCCACCAGCCCAAGGCGGAGCTCTGGAAACACCATATATTTT.

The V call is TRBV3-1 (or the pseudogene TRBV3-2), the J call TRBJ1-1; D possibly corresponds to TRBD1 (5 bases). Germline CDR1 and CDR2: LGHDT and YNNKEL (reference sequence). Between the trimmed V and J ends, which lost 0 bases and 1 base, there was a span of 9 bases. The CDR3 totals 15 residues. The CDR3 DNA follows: TGTGCCAGCAGCCAAGAACCAGGGTCGAACACTGAAGCTTTCTTT. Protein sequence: CASSQEPGSNTEAFF.

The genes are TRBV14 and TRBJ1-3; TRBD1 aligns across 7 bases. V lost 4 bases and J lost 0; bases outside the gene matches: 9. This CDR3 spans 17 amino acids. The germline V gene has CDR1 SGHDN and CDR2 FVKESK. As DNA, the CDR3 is TGTGCCAGCAGCCCCCTGTGGGACAGAGACTCTGGAAACACCATATATTTT. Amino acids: CASSPLWDRDSGNTIYF.

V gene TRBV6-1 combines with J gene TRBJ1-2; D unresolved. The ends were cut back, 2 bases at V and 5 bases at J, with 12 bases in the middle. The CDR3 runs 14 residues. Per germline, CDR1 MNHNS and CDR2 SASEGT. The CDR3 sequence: CASSELSDTYGYTF. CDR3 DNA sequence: TGTGCCAGCAGTGAACTCTCTGACACATATGGCTACACCTTC.

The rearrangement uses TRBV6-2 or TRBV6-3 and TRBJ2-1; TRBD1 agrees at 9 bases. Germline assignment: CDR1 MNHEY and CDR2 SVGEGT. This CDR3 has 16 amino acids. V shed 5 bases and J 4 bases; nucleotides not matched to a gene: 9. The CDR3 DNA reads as TGTGCCAGCAGTAATTTCCGGGACAGGGTTTACAATGAGCAGTTCTTC. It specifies CASSNFRDRVYNEQFF.

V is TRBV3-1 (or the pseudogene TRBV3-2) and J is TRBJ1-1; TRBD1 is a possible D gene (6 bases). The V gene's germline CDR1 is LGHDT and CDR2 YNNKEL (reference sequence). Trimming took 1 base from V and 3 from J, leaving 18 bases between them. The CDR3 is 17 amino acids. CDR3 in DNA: TGTGCCAGCAGCCAAGTTTCTCGGCGAAACAGGGACACTGAAGCTTTCTTT. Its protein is CASSQVSRRNRDTEAFF.

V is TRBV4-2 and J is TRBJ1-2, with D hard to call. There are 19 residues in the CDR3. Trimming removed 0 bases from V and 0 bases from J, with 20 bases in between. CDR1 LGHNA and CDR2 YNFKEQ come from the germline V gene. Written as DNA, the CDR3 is TGTGCCAGCAGCCAAGATCCCTTTAAGGAGGTGCTCACTAACTATGGCTACACCTTC. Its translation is CASSQDPFKEVLTNYGYTF.

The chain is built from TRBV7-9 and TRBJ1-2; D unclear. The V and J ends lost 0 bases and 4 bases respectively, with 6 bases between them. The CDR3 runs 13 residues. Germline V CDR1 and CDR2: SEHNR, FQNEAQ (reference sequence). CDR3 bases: TGTGCCAGCAGCTTAGCGGCGGGCTATGGCTACACCTTC. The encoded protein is CASSLAAGYGYTF. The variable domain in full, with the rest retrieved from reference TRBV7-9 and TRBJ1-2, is DTGVSQNPRHKITKRGQNVTFRCDPISEHNRLYWYRQTLGQGPEFLTYFQNEAQLEKSRLLSDRFSAERPKGSFSTLEIQRTEQGDSAMYLCASSLAAGYGYTFGSGTRLTVV.

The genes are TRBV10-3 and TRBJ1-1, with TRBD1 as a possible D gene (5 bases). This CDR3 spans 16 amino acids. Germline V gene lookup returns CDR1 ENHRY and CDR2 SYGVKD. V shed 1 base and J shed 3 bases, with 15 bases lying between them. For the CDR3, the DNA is TGTGCCATCAGTGAGTGGGGCAACGGGGGGGACACTGAAGCTTTCTTT. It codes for CAISEWGNGGDTEAFF.

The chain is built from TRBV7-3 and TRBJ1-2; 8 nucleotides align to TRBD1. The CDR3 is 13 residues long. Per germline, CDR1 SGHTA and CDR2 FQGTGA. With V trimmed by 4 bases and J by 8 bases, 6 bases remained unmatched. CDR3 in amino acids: CASSSDRESGYTF. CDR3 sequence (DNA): TGTGCCAGCAGCTCGGACAGGGAAAGCGGCTACACCTTC.

In DNA form, the CDR3 reads TGTGCCAGCAGTCTGGGGACAAAAGAGACCCAGTACTTC. Its translation is CASSLGTKETQYF. The rearrangement uses TRBV6-6 and TRBJ2-5, with a possible D match to TRBD1 (6 bases). Deletions cut 5 bases from V and 3 bases from J, with 10 bases between. Per the germline V gene, CDR1 is MNHNY and CDR2 is SVGAGI (reference sequence). The CDR3 is 13 amino acids.

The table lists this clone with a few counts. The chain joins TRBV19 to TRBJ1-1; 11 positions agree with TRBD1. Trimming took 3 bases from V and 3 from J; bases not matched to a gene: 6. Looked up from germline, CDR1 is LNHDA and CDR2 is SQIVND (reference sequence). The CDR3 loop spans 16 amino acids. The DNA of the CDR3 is TGTGCCAGTAGTATCGGGACAGGGGGACGGTACACTGAAGCTTTCTTT. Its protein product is CASSIGTGGRYTEAFF.

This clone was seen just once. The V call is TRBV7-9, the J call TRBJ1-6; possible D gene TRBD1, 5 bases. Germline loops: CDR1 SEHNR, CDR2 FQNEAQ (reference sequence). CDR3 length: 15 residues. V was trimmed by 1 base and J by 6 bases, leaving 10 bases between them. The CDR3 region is CASSLGSGRNSPLHF. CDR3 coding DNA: TGTGCCAGCAGCTTAGGTTCAGGGCGTAATTCACCCCTCCACTTT.

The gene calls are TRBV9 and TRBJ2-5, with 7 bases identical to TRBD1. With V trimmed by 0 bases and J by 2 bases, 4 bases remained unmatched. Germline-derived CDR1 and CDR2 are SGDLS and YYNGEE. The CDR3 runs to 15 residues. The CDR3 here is CASSVDTGEQETQYF. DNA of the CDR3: TGTGCCAGCAGCGTAGACACAGGGGAGCAAGAGACCCAGTACTTC.

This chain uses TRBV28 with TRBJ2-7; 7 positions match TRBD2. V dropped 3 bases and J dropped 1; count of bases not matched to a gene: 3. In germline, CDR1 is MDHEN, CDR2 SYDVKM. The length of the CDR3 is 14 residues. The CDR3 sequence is CASSLVGGSYEQYF. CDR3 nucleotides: TGTGCCAGCAGTTTGGTGGGGGGGTCCTACGAGCAGTACTTC.

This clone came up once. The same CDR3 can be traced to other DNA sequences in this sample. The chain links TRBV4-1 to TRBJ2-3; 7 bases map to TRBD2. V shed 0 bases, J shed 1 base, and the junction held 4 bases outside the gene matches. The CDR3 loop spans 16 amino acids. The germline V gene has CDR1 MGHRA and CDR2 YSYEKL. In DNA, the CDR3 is TGCGCCAGCAGCCAAGAGGCCCTAGCGGGCACAGATACGCAGTATTTT. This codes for CASSQEALAGTDTQYF.

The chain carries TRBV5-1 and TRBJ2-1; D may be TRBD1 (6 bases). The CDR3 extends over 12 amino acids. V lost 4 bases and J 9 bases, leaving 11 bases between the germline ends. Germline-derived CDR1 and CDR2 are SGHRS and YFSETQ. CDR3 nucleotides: TGCGCCAGCAGCCCAGGGGTTGGTGAGCAGTTCTTC. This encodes CASSPGVGEQFF.

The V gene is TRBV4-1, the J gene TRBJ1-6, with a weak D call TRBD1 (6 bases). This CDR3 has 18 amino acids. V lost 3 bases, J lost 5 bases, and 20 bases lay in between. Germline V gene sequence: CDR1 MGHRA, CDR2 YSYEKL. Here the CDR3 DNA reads TGCGCCAGCAGCCAGTTTACACCGGGACAATTGAATAATTCACCCCTCCACTTT. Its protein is CASSQFTPGQLNNSPLHF.

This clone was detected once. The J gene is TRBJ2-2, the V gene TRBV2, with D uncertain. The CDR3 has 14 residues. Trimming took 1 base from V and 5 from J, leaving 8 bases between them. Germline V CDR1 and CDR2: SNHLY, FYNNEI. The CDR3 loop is CASSEDGRTGELFF. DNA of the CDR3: TGTGCCAGCAGTGAAGACGGTCGGACCGGGGAGCTGTTTTTT.

The CDR3 here is CASSRNLLAGQETQYF. The DNA of the CDR3 is TGTGCCAGCAGCCGAAACCTTCTAGCGGGGCAAGAGACCCAGTACTTC. J is TRBJ2-5 and V is TRBV11-2; 9 bases map to TRBD2. The length of the CDR3 is 16 residues. Germline-derived CDR1 and CDR2 are SGHAT and FQNNGV. V lost 5 bases to trimming and J lost 2 bases; unmatched junction nucleotides: 9.

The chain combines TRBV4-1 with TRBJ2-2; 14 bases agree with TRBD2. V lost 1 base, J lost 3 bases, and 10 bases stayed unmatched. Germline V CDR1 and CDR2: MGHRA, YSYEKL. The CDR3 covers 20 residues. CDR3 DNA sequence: TGCGCCAGCAGCCAAGTGTTGTTGACTAGCGGGGGGGCGGACACCGGGGAGCTGTTTTTT. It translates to CASSQVLLTSGGADTGELFF.

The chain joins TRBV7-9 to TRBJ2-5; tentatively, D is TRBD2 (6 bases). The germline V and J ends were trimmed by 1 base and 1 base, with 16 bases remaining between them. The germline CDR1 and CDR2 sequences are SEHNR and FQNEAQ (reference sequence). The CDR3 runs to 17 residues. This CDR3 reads CASSLVVGARGQETQYF. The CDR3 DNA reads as TGTGCCAGCAGCTTAGTGGTCGGGGCGCGGGGCCAAGAGACCCAGTACTTC.

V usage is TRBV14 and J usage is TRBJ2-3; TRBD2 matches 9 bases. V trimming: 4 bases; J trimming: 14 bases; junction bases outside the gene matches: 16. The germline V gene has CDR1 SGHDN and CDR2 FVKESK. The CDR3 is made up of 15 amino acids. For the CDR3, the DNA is TGTGCCAGCAGCCCCTCATCGGGACTAGCCACCCAGCCGTATTTT. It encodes CASSPSSGLATQPYF.